The T cell receptor beta chain described here comes from a study of blood T cell repertoires in COVID-19. The CDR3 extends over 14 amino acids. The V gene's germline CDR1 is PRHDT and CDR2 FYEKMQ (reference sequence). The germline V and J ends were trimmed by 5 bases and 1 base, with 11 bases remaining between them. Method: immunoSEQ multiplex PCR; TCRdb's copy keeps in-frame clones and lacks some. The sample has hundreds of thousands of clones; 83% are singletons. Material for sequencing was PBMCs or T cells enriched from blood (not recorded which). The chain recombines TRBV13 with TRBJ1-1, with D possibly TRBD1 on 5 matching bases. The TCR originated in a middle-aged woman who had been exposed to COVID-19. The CDR3 loop reads CASSPRTRNTEAFF. The DNA for the CDR3 is TGTGCCAGCAGCCCTCGGACACGGAACACTGAAGCTTTCTTT.